The subject of this entry is one TCR beta chain. Only a few counts were recorded for this clonotype. The target of this receptor is not known. One base away there is no much larger clone; base qualities are not given. V drops 3 bases and J drops 4 bases, leaving 15 bases in between. As encoded in the germline V gene, CDR1 is SGHTA while CDR2 is FQGNSA. From the cysteine up to the phenylalanine, the CDR3 has a length of 15 residues. Here the CDR3 DNA is all that survives: 45 bases in frame from base 1. The receptor library was made with 5' RACE. These reads were obtained on an Illumina HiSeq 2500. A second PCR of about 6 to 11 cycles was run with a J-beta primer mix and a sample-barcoded 5' primer. Each TCR beta cDNA molecule received a unique molecular identifier from a template-switch 5' adaptor carrying 12 random nucleotides. At least 3 million CDR3-containing paired-end reads were obtained from each sample. All of the RNA was converted into first-strand cDNA using the Mint cDNA synthesis kit, with a TRBC-specific oligonucleotide serving as the primer. Following uracil-DNA glycosylase treatment, a first 18-cycle PCR with universal primers M1SS and BC2_uni_R was performed on all cDNA. Per the authors' processing: For normalization, 1 million high-quality reads, each with a distinct molecular identifier, were randomly selected from each sample. Reads sharing molecular identifiers were discarded rather than binned into consensus sequences. CDR3 identification, clonotype clustering and error correction used MiTCR with a Q25 quality threshold and the strictest error-elimination algorithm. Lower-bound total TCR beta diversity was estimated with a nonparametric unseen species model using Euler transformation. The public sequencing data were trimmed at Q25 with fastp and processed into clonotypes with MiXCR by TCRdb, which kept only in-frame beta chains. Each CDR3 protein gets just one entry, which takes the most common genes and DNA from the rows behind it. What appears here as the V and J calls and clone size reflects TCRdb's work, not the paper's. In all, the sample holds 950,000 to 1,200,000 distinct CDR3 sequences, and about two fifths of those were seen once. In total, the top ten clones hold roughly 13% of the sample.

This sample is part of a study of blood T cells in healthy people across ages (dated by TCRdb to between 2015 and 2017). Study-level background: In model experiments, template switching captured roughly one uniquely barcoded TCR beta cDNA molecule for every two T cells. Age-related changes in TCR beta repertoire diversity were measured in the study by deep sequencing normalized with unique cDNA molecular identifiers. The donors were split into four age groups: young (average around 15 years), middle-aged (around 40), aged (more than 55) and long-lived (more than 80). Donors of different ages were randomly distributed across sequencing lanes to avoid experimental bias. Using the same blood draw, the study looked at two additional independent replicas of 1 million unique cDNA reads for two donors, one aged 18 to 30 and the other aged 80 or older.

Broad study findings and their caveats: Estimates of total diversity based on one million sequenced T cells were considered lower bounds and underestimates. The percentage of naive T cells measured by flow cytometry correlated strongly with observed TCR beta diversity. The CMV infection status of donors was not known, potentially confounding age-related changes in expanded clonotypes. Conclusive comparison of naive and antigen-experienced compartments was prevented by the profiling of bulk unsorted PBMCs. The long-lived group showed more naive CD4+ T cells, fewer expanded clones and increased TCR diversity than the aged group, suggesting age selection. Observed TCR beta diversity per million T cells fell roughly linearly with age, and a significant reduction was already apparent by age roughly 40.

Donors were 39 systemically healthy Caucasian individuals from Russia aged 6 to 90 years. Each donor gave about 9.7 milliliters of peripheral blood, drawn into EDTA-treated Vacutainer tubes. Ficoll-Paque density-gradient centrifugation was used to isolate PBMCs, with at least 7 million per sample. Total RNA, at least 6 micrograms per sample, was extracted from PBMCs with Trizol reagent. Naive CD45RAhigh/CD27high T cell percentages were measured by flow cytometry on a PBMC aliquot from every donor. The chain was built from TRBV7-2 and TRBJ1-1; possibly the D gene is TRBD1, per 5 matching bases. What was sequenced was blood. This TCR was recovered from a man younger than 35 in good health. The DNA reads TGTGCCAGCAGCTTCACAAACGGGGGTACCACTGAAGCTTTCTTT. Translated, it gives CASSFTNGGTTEAFF.